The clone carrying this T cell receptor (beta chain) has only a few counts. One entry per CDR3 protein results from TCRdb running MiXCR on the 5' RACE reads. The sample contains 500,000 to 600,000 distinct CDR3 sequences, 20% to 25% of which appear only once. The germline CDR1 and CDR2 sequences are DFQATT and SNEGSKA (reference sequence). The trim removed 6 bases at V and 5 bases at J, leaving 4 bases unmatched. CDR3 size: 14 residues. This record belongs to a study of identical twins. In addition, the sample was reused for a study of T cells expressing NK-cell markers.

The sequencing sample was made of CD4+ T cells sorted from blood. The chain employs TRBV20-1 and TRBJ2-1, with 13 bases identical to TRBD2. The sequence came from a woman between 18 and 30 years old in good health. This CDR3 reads CSASGTSGNNEQFF. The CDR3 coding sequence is TGCAGTGCGTCTGGGACTAGCGGGAACAATGAGCAGTTCTTC.